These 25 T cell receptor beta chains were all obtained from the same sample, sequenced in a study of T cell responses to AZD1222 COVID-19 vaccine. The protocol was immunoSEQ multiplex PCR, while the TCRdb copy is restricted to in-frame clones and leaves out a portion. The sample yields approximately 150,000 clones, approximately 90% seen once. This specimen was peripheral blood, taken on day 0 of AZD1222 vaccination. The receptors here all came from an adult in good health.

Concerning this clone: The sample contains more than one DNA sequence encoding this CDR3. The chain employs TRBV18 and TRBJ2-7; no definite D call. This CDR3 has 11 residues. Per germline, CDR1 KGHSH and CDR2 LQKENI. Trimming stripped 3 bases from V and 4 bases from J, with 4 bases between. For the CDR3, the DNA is TGTGCCAGCTCACCGGGGTACGAGCAGTACTTC. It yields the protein CASSPGYEQYF.

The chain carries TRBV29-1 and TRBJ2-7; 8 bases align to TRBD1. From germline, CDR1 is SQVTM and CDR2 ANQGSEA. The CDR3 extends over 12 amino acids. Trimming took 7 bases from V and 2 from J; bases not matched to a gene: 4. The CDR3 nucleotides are TGCAGCGCCTCGACAGGGGCCTACGAGCAGTACTTC. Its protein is CSASTGAYEQYF.

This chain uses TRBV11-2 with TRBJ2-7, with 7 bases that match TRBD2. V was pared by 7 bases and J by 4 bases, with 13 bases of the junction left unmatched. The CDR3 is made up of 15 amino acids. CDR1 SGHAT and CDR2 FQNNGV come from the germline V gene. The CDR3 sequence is CASTTPARGGYEQYF. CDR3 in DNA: TGTGCCAGCACCACCCCTGCAAGGGGAGGGTACGAGCAGTACTTC.

This CDR3 reads CASSDRGWNEQFF. The DNA for the CDR3 is TGTGCCAGCAGTGACCGAGGGTGGAATGAGCAGTTCTTC. The rearrangement uses TRBV6-1 and TRBJ2-1; TRBD2 is a possible D gene (5 bases). This CDR3 contains 13 residues. The germline V and J ends were trimmed by 3 bases and 7 bases, with 10 bases remaining between them. CDR1 and CDR2 from the germline V gene are MNHNS and SASEGT.

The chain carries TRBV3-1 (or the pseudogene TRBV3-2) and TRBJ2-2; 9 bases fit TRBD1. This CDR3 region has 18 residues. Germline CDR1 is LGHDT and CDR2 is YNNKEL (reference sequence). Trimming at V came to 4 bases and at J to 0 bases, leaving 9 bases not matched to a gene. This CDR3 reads CASSPKTGQGPNTGELFF. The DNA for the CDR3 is TGTGCCAGCAGCCCGAAAACGGGACAGGGACCGAACACCGGGGAGCTGTTTTTT.

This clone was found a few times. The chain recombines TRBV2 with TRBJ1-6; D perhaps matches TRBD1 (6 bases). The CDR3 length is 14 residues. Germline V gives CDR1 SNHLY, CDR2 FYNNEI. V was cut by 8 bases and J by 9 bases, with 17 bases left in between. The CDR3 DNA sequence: TGTGCCAGCGATACAGGGCTAATTCCTTCACCCCTCCACTTT. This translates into CASDTGLIPSPLHF.

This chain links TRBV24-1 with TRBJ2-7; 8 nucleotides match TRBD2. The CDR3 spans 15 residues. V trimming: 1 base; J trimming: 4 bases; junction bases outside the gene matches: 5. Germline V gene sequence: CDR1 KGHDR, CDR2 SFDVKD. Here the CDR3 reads CATSDFSGNGYEQYF. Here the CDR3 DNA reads TGTGCCACCAGTGATTTTAGCGGGAACGGGTACGAGCAGTACTTC.

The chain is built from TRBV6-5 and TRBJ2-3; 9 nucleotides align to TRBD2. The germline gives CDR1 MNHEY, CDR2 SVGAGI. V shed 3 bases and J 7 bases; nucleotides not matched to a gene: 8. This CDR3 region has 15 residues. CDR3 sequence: CASSYGTSLTNTQYF. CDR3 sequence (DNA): TGTGCCAGCAGTTATGGGACTAGCCTTACGAATACGCAGTATTTT.

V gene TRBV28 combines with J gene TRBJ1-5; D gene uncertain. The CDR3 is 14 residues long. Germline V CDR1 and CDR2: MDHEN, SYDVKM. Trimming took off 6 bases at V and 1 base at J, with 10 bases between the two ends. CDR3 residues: CASRPLGSNQPQHF. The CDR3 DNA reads TGTGCCAGCAGACCCTTGGGGAGCAATCAGCCCCAGCATTTT.

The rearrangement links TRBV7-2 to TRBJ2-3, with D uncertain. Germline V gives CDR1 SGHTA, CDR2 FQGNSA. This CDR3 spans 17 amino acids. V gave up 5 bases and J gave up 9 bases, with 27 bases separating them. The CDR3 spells CASSIGPPQTPLGTQYF. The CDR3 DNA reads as TGTGCCAGCAGCATAGGCCCACCACAGACTCCCCTGGGGACGCAGTATTTT.

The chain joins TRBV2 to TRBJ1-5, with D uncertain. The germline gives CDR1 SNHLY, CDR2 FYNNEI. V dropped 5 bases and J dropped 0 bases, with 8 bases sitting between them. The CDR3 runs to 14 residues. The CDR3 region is CASSNRPSNQPQHF. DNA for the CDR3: TGTGCCAGCAGTAATCGACCTAGCAATCAGCCCCAGCATTTT.

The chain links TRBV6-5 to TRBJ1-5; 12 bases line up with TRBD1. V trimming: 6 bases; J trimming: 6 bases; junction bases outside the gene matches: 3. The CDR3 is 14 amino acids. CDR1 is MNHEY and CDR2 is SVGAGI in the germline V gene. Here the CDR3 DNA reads TGTGCCAGCAGGGGACAGGGGGCTGGTCAGCCCCAGCATTTT. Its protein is CASRGQGAGQPQHF.

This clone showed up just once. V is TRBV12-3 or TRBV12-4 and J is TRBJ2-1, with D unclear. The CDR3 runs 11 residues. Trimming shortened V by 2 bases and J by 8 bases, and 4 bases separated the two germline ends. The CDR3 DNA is TGTGCCAGCAGTTTACAGGATGAGCAGTTCTTC. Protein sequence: CASSLQDEQFF.

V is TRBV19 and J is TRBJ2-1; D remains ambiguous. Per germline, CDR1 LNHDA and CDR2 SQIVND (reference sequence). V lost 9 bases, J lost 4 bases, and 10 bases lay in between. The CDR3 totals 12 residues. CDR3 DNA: TGTGCCAGCCGAGCAACGTACAATGAGCAGTTCTTC. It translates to CASRATYNEQFF.

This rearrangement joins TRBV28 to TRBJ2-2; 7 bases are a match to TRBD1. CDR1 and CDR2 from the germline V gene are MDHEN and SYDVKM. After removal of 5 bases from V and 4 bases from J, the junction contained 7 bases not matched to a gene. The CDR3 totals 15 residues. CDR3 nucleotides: TGTGCCAGCAGTCTCCGGACAGGAGTCACCGGGGAGCTGTTTTTT. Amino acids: CASSLRTGVTGELFF.

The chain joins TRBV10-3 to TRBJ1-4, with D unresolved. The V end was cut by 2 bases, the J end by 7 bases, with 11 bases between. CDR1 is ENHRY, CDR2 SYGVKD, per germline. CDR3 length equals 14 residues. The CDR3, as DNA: TGTGCCATCAGTGAGGGACGCCTAGGTGAAAAACTGTTTTTT. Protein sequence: CAISEGRLGEKLFF.

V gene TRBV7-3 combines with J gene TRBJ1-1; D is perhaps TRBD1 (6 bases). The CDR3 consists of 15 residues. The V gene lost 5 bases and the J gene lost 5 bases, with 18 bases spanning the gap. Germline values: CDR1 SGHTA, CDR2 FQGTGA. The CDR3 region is CASSLFGGGGTEAFF. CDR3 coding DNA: TGTGCCAGCAGCCTCTTTGGCGGGGGCGGGACTGAAGCTTTCTTT.

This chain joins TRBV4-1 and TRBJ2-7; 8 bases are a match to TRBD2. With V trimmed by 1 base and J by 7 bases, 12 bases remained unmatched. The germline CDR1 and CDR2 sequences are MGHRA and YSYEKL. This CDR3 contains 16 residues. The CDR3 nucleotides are TGCGCCAGCAGCCAAGGCTTAGCCAGCGGGAGAGTTGAGCAGTACTTC. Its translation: CASSQGLASGRVEQYF.

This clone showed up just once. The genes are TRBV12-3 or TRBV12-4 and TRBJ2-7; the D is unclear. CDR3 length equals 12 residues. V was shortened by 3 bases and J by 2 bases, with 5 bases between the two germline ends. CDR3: CASSLAPYEQYF. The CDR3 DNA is TGTGCCAGCAGTTTGGCCCCCTACGAGCAGTACTTC.

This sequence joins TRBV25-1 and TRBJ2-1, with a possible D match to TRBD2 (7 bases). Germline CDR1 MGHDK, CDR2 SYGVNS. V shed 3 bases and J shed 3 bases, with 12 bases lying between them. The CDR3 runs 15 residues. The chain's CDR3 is CASSEAGGHYNEQFF. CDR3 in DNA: TGTGCCAGCAGTGAGGCCGGGGGGCACTACAATGAGCAGTTCTTC.

The CDR3 bases are TGTGCCAGCAGTGAAGAGGGATTTTGGGGGGTTGAACTGGACTATGGCTACACCTTC. Its translation is CASSEEGFWGVELDYGYTF. The chain recombines TRBV6-1 with TRBJ1-2, with D possibly being TRBD1 (5 bases). CDR3 length equals 19 residues. V was shortened by 1 base and J by 3 bases, with 24 bases between the two germline ends. From germline, CDR1 is MNHNS and CDR2 SASEGT.

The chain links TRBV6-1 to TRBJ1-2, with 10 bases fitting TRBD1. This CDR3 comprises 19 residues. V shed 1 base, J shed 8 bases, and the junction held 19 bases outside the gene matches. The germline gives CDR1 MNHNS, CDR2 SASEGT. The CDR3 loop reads CASSEVGGLGQGKGAGYTF. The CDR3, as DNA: TGTGCCAGCAGTGAAGTTGGCGGTTTGGGACAGGGGAAGGGAGCCGGCTACACCTTC.

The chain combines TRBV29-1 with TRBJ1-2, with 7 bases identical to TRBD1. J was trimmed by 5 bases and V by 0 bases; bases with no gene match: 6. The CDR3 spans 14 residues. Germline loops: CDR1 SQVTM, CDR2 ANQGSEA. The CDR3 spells CSVEDRGTAYGYTF. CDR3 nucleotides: TGCAGCGTTGAAGATCGGGGGACAGCTTATGGCTACACCTTC.

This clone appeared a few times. The CDR3 loop reads CASSLGGFNEQFF. CDR3 coding DNA: TGTGCCAGCAGCTTGGGAGGGTTCAATGAGCAGTTCTTC. The chain recombines TRBV5-6 with TRBJ2-1; possible D gene TRBD2, 5 bases. The germline V gene encodes CDR1 SGHDT and CDR2 YYEEEE. The CDR3 sequence is 13 residues long. The V end lost 0 bases, the J end lost 6 bases, and 7 bases lay between the germline ends.

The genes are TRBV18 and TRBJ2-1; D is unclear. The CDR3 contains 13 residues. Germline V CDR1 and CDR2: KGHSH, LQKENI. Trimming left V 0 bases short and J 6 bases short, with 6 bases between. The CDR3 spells CASSPPLLNEQFF. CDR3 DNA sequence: TGTGCCAGCTCACCACCACTGCTCAATGAGCAGTTCTTC.